This T cell receptor (beta chain) appears in the sequencing data of a study of radiation and T cells in renal cell carcinoma. The CDR3 runs to 16 residues. With 2 bases removed from V and 1 base from J, the gap between germline ends came to 11 bases. Germline CDR1 and CDR2: MNHEY and SMNVEV (reference sequence). TCRdb keeps only in-frame clones here, not all; method: immunoSEQ multiplex PCR. The sample lists approximately 25,000 clones, roughly half occurring once. Treatment reported: treatment-naive control, cytoreductive nephrectomy. V is TRBV27 and J is TRBJ1-4; D unclear. The sequence was obtained from a human donor with renal cell carcinoma. The sample was tumor tissue, taken from a patient whose treatment was nephrectomy without radiotherapy. In DNA form, the CDR3 reads TGTGCCAGCAGTTTAGACCCGGAGGGAACTAATGAAAAACTGTTTTTT. It yields the protein CASSLDPEGTNEKLFF.